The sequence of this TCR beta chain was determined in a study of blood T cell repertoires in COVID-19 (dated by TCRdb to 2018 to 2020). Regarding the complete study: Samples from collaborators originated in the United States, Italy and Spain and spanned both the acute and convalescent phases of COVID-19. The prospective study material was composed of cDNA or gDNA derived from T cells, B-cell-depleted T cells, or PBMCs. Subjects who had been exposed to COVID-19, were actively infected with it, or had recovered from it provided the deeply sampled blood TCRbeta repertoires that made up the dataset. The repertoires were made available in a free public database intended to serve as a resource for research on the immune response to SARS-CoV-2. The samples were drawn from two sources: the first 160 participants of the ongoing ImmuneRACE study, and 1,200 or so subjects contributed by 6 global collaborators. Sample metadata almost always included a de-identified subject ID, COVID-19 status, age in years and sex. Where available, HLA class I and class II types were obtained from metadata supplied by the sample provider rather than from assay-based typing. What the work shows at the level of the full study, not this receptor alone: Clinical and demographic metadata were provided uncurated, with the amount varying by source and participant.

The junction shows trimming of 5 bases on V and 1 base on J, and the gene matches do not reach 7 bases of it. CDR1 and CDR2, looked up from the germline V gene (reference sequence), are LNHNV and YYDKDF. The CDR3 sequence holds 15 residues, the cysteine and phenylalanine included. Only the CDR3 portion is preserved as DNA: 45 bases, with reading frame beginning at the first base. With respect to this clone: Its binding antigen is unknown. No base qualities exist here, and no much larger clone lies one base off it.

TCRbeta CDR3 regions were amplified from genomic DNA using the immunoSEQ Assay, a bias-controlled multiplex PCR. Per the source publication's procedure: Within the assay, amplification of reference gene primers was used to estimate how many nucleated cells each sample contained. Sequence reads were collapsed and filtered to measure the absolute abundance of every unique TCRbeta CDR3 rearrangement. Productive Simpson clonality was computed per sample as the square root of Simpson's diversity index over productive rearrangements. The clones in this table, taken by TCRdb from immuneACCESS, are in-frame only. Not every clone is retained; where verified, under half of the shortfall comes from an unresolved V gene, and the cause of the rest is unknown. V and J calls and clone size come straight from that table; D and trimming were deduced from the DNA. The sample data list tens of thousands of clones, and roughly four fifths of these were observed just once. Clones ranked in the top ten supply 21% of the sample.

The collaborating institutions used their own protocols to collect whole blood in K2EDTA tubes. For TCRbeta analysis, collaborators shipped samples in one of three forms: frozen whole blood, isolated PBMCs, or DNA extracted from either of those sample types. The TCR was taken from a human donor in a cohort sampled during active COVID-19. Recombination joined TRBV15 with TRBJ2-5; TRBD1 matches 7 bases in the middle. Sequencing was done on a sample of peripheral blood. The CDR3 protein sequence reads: CATSSPGTAQETQYF. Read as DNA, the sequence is TGTGCCACCAGCTCCCCGGGGACAGCCCAAGAGACCCAGTACTTC.